Each of the 13 T cell receptor beta chains below was sequenced from the same sample in a study of T cells in Graves' hyperthyroidism and ophthalmopathy. Amplification of TCR beta CDR3 regions used RNA as the template. The HTBI primer set served for first-round RT-PCR of the TCR CDR3. TCRdb reprocessed the multiplex PCR reads with MiXCR, giving one entry per CDR3 protein. The sample has 250,000 to 300,000 distinct CDR3 sequences, roughly an eighth seen once. Sequenced sample: blood. The receptor source for this set is a middle-aged woman with Graves' hyperthyroidism.

In this sample, this clonotype is medium-sized. The chain employs TRBV11-3 and TRBJ2-7; TRBD1 is a possible D gene (6 bases). V was clipped by 4 bases and J by 3 bases, with 10 bases between them. Germline-derived CDR1 and CDR2 are SGHNT and YENEEA. This CDR3 comprises 13 residues. The CDR3: CASSSRDNYEQYF. DNA for the CDR3: TGTGCCAGCAGCTCCCGGGACAACTACGAGCAGTACTTC.

Ten or more counts support this clonotype. The chain links TRBV27 to TRBJ2-1; D is undetermined. Germline lookup yields CDR1 MNHEY and CDR2 SMNVEV (reference sequence). Trimming removed 3 bases from V and 0 bases from J, with 9 bases in between. The CDR3 covers 15 residues. CDR3 sequence: CASSLYVSSYNEQFF. The CDR3 DNA is TGTGCCAGCAGTTTGTATGTTAGCTCCTACAATGAGCAGTTCTTC.

In this sample, this clonotype turned up many times. The chain is built from TRBV10-3 and TRBJ2-2, with 7 bases that match TRBD1. Germline assignment: CDR1 ENHRY and CDR2 SYGVKD. The CDR3 has 13 amino acids. Trimming cost V 8 bases and J 7 bases; bases outside gene matches: 7. DNA for the CDR3: TGTGCCATCCGGGACAGTTTATTCGGGGAGCTGTTTTTT. Its translation is CAIRDSLFGELFF.

V is TRBV20-1 and J is TRBJ1-5; TRBD1 is a possible D gene (5 bases). Germline V gene sequence: CDR1 DFQATT, CDR2 SNEGSKA (reference sequence). The CDR3 loop spans 14 amino acids. V lost 0 bases and J lost 2, with 8 bases in between. CDR3 residues: CSARDARGNQPQHF. The CDR3 nucleotides are TGCAGTGCTAGAGATGCCAGGGGCAATCAGCCCCAGCATTTT.

V and J are TRBV20-1 and TRBJ1-2; 9 bases align to TRBD1. Germline values: CDR1 DFQATT, CDR2 SNEGSKA (reference sequence). Losses at the gene ends were 1 base for V and 7 bases for J; bases not matched to a gene: 10. The CDR3 spans 15 residues. CDR3 in amino acids: CSARVDRGVERGYTF. The CDR3 DNA sequence: TGCAGTGCTAGAGTCGACAGGGGGGTAGAACGTGGCTACACCTTC.

Many counts were recorded for this clonotype. V and J are TRBV10-3 and TRBJ2-5, with D possibly being TRBD2 (5 bases). Germline V lookup: CDR1 ENHRY, CDR2 SYGVKD. The V end was cut by 10 bases, the J end by 2 bases, with 14 bases between. CDR3 length: 13 amino acids. The CDR3 DNA reads TGTGCCACGGCAGGTAGCGATCAAGAGACCCAGTACTTC. Amino acid sequence: CATAGSDQETQYF.

In its sample, this clonotype was seen many times. This chain links TRBV18 with TRBJ1-4, with TRBD1 matching 7 bases. Germline CDR1 and CDR2: KGHSH and LQKENI. V lost 6 bases, J lost 6 bases, and 10 bases stayed unmatched. The CDR3 runs 15 residues. DNA of the CDR3: TGTGCCAGCTCTCTGAGGGGGCAGAGCCATGAAAAACTGTTTTTT. Its protein product is CASSLRGQSHEKLFF.

This clonotype was seen many times. The genes are TRBV2 and TRBJ1-6; no definite D call. Germline lookup yields CDR1 SNHLY and CDR2 FYNNEI. CDR3 length equals 15 residues. Trimming pared 3 bases from V and 5 bases from J, leaving 11 bases between. CDR3 DNA: TGTGCCAGCAGTGAGGAGGTCTCTAATAATTCACCCCTCCACTTT. Protein: CASSEEVSNNSPLHF.

With regard to this clonotype: One base away lies a much larger clone, so this may be a sequencing read error. This sequence joins TRBV9 and TRBJ1-4; no reliable D call. The CDR3 consists of 13 residues. CDR1 and CDR2 (germline): SGDLS, YYNGEE. CDR3 sequence: CANSVAPSEKLFF. CDR3 nucleotide sequence: TGTGCCAACAGCGTAGCCCCTAGTGAAAAACTGTTTTTT.

This clonotype was observed many times. The V and J genes are TRBV7-2 and TRBJ2-5; D is possibly TRBD1 or TRBD2 (5 bases each). The ends were cut back, 5 bases at V and 4 bases at J, with 14 bases in the middle. Germline CDR1 and CDR2: SGHTA and FQGNSA. This CDR3 comprises 14 residues. The CDR3 spells CASSRPGTLETQYF. CDR3 coding DNA: TGTGCCAGCAGCCGACCCGGGACCCTAGAGACCCAGTACTTC.

This clonotype has a count of ten or more. J is TRBJ2-5 and V is TRBV28; 12 bases fit TRBD2. CDR3 length: 16 residues. Looked up from germline, CDR1 is MDHEN and CDR2 is SYDVKM. J gave up 1 base and V 5 bases, and 5 bases lay outside the gene matches. The DNA of the CDR3 is TGTGCCAGCAGTCCGCTAGCGGGAGGGATCCAAGAGACCCAGTACTTC. This gives the protein CASSPLAGGIQETQYF.

This clonotype was seen at least ten times. The V call is TRBV6-1, the J call TRBJ1-1; 9 positions agree with TRBD1. The CDR3 totals 16 residues. Trimming cost V 6 bases and J 2 bases; bases outside gene matches: 10. Germline V lookup: CDR1 MNHNS, CDR2 SASEGT. The DNA for the CDR3 is TGTGCCAGCAGCCTACCGGGACAGGGTGGAAACACTGAAGCTTTCTTT. This sequence encodes CASSLPGQGGNTEAFF.

This clonotype was seen repeatedly, ten times or more. J is TRBJ2-5 and V is TRBV19, with TRBD2 as a possible D gene (5 bases). The CDR3 length is 15 residues. Trimming removed 5 bases at V and 5 bases at J, with 18 bases between. Germline CDR1 is LNHDA and CDR2 is SQIVND (reference sequence). The CDR3 bases are TGTGCCAGTAGTGTGAGGGCGGCACAAGTGGAGACCCAGTACTTC. Translated, it gives CASSVRAAQVETQYF. The full variable domain, with the rest looked up from reference TRBV19 and TRBJ2-5, is DGGITQSPKYLFRKEGQNVTLSCEQNLNHDAMYWYRQDPGQGLRLIYYSQIVNDFQKGDIAEGYSVSREKKESFPLTVTSAQKNPTAFYLCASSVRAAQVETQYFGPGTRLLVL.